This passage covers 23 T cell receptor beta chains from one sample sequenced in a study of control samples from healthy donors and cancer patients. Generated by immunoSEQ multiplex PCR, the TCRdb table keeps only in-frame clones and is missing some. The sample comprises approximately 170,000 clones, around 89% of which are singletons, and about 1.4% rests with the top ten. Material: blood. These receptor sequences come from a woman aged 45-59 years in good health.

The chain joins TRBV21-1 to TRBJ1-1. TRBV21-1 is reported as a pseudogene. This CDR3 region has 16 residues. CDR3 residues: CASSKAPVGGAGEAFF. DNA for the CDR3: TGTGCCAGCAGCAAAGCGCCTGTGGGAGGGGCGGGTGAAGCTTTCTTT.

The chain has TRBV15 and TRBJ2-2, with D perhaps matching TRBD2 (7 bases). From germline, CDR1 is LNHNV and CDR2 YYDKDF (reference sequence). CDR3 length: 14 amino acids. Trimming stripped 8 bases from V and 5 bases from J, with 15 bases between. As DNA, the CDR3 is TGTGCCACCGGGAGGGGGGCGGAAACCGGGGAGCTGTTTTTT. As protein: CATGRGAETGELFF.

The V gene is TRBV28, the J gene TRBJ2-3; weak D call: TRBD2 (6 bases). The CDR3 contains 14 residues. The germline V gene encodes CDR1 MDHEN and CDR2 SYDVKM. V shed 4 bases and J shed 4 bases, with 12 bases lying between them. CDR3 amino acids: CASSSPGLPDTQYF. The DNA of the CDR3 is TGTGCCAGCAGTTCCCCGGGACTTCCAGATACGCAGTATTTT. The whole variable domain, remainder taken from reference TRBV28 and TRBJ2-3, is DVKVTQSSRYLVKRTGEKVFLECVQDMDHENMFWYRQDPGLGLRLIYFSYDVKMKEKGDIPEGYSVSREKKERFSLILESASTNQTSMYLCASSSPGLPDTQYFGPGTRLTVL.

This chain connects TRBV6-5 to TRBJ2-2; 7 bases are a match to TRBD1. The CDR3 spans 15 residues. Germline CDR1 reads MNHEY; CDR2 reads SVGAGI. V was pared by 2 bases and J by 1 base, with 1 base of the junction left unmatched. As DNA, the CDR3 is TGTGCCAGCAGTTACGGGACAGAGAACACCGGGGAGCTGTTTTTT. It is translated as CASSYGTENTGELFF.

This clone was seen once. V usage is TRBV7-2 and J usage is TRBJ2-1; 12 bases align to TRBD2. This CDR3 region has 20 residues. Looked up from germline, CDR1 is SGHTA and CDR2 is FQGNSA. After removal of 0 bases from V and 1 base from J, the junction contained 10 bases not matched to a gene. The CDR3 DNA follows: TGTGCCAGCAGCTTAGCGGTCCTAGCGGGGGGGCGGAGTTCCTACAATGAGCAGTTCTTC. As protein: CASSLAVLAGGRSSYNEQFF.

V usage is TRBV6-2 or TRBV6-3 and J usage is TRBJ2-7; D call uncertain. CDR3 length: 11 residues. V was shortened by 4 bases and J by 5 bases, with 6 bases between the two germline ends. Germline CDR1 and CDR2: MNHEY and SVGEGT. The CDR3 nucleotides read TGTGCCAGCAGTTTCCTCAACGAGCAGTACTTC. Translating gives CASSFLNEQYF.

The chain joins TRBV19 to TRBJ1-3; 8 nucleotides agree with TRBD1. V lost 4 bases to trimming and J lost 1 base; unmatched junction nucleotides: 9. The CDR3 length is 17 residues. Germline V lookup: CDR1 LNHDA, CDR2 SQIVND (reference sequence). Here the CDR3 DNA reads TGTGCCAGTAGTACGACCTTGGGACAGGCTTCTGGAAACACCATATATTTT. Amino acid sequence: CASSTTLGQASGNTIYF.

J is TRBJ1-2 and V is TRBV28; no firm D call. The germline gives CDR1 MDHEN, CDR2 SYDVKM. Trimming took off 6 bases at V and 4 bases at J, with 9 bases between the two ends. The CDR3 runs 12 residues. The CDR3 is CASSTKGYGYTF. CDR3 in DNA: TGTGCCAGCAGCACTAAGGGCTATGGCTACACCTTC.

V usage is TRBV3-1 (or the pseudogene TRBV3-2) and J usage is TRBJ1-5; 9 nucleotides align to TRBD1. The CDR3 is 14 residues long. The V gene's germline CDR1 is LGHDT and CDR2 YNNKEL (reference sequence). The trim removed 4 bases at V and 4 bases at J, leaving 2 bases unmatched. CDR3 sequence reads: CASSPGQGNQPQHF. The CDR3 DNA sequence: TGTGCCAGCAGCCCCGGACAGGGGAATCAGCCCCAGCATTTT.

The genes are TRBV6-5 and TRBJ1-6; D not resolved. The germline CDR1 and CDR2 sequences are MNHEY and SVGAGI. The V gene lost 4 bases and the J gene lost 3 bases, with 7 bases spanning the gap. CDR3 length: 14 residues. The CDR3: CASSSSLYNSPLHF. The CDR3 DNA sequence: TGTGCCAGCAGTTCCAGTCTCTATAATTCACCCCTCCACTTT.

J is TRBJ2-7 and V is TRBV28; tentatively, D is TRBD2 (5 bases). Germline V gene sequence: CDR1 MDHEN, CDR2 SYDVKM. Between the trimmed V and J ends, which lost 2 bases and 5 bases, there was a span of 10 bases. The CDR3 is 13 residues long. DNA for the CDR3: TGTGCCAGCAGTTTACCGGGGATGAACGAGCAGTACTTC. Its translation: CASSLPGMNEQYF.

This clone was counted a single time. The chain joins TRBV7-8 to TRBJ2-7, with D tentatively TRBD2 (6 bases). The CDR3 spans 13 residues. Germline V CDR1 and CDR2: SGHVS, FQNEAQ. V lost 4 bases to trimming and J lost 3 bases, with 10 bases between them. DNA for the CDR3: TGTGCCAGCAGCTGGGGACTCCGCTACGAGCAGTACTTC. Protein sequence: CASSWGLRYEQYF. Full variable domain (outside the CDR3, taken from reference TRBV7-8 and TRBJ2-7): GAGVSQSPRYKVAKRGQDVALRCDPISGHVSLFWYQQALGQGPEFLTYFQNEAQLDKSGLPSDRFFAERPEGSVSTLKIQRTQQEDSAVYLCASSWGLRYEQYFGPGTRLTVT.

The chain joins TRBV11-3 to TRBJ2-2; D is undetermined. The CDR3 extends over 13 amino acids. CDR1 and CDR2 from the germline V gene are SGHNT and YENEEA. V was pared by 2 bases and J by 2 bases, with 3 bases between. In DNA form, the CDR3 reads TGTGCCAGCAGCTTACCTAACACCGGGGAGCTGTTTTTT. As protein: CASSLPNTGELFF.

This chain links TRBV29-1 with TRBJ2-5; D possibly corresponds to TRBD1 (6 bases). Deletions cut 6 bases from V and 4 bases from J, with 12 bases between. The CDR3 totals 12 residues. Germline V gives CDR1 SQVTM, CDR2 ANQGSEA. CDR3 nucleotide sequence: TGCAGCGTAACTAGGGGGAGAGAGACCCAGTACTTC. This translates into CSVTRGRETQYF.

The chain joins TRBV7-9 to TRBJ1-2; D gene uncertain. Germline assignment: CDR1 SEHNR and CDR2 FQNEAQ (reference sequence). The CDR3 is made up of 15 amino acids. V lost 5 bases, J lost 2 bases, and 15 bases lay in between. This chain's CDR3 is CASSVVELSNYGYTF. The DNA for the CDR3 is TGTGCCAGCAGCGTAGTAGAGCTTTCCAACTATGGCTACACCTTC. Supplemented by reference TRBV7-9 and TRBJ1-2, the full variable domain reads DTGVSQNPRHKITKRGQNVTFRCDPISEHNRLYWYRQTLGQGPEFLTYFQNEAQLEKSRLLSDRFSAERPKGSFSTLEIQRTEQGDSAMYLCASSVVELSNYGYTFGSGTRLTVV.

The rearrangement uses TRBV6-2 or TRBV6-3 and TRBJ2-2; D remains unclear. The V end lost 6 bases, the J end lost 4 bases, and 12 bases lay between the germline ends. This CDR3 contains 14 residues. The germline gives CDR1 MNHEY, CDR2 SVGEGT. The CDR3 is CASSDSIFTGELFF. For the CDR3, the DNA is TGTGCCAGCAGCGACTCGATATTCACCGGGGAGCTGTTTTTT.

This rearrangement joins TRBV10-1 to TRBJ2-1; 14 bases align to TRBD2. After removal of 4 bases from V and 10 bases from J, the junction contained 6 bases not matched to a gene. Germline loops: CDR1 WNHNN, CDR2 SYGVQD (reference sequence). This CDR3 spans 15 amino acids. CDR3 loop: CASSVTSGRDREQFF. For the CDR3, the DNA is TGCGCCAGCAGTGTGACTAGCGGGAGGGACCGCGAGCAGTTCTTC.

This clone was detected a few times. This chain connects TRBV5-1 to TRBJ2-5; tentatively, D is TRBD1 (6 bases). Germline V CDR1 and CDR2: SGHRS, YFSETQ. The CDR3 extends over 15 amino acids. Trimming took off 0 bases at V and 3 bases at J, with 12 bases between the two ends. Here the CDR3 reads CASSLASTGEETQYF. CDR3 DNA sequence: TGCGCCAGCAGCTTGGCCTCGACAGGCGAAGAGACCCAGTACTTC.

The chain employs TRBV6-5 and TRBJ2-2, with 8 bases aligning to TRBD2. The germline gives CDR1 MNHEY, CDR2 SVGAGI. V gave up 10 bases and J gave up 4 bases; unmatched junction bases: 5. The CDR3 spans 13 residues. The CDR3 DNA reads TGTGCCACGGGGGGGAGGGGCACCGGGGAGCTGTTTTTT. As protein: CATGGRGTGELFF.

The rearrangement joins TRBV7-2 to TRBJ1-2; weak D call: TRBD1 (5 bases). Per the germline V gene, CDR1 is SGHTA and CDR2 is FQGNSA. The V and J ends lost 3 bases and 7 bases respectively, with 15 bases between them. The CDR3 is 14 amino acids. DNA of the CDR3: TGTGCCAGCAGCTTCTCTGGGACCGCTAGTGGCTACACCTTC. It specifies CASSFSGTASGYTF. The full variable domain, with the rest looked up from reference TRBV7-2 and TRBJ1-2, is GAGVSQSPSNKVTEKGKDVELRCDPISGHTALYWYRQSLGQGLEFLIYFQGNSAPDKSGLPSDRFSAERTGGSVSTLTIQRTQQEDSAVYLCASSFSGTASGYTFGSGTRLTVV.

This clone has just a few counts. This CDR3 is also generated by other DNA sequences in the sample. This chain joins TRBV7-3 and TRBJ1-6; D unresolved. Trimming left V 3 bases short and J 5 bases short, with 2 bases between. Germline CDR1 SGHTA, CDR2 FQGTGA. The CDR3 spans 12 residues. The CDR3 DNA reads TGTGCCAGCAGCTTCAATAATTCACCCCTCCACTTT. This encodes CASSFNNSPLHF. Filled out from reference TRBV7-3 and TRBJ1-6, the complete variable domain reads GAGVSQTPSNKVTEKGKYVELRCDPISGHTALYWYRQSLGQGPEFLIYFQGTGAADDSGLPNDRFFAVRPEGSVSTLKIQRTERGDSAVYLCASSFNNSPLHFGNGTRLTVT.

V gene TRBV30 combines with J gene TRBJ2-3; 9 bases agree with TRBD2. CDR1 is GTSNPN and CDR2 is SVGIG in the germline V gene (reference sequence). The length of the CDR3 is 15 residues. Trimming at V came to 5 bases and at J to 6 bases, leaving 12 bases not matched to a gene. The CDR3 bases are TGTGCCTGGGGGGCCAAGGGACTAGCATCTGATACGCAGTATTTT. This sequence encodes CAWGAKGLASDTQYF. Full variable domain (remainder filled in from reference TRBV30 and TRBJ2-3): SQTIHQWPATLVQPVGSPLSLECTVEGTSNPNLYWYRQAAGRGLQLLFYSVGIGQISSEVPQNLSASRPQDRQFILSSKKLLLSDSGFYLCAWGAKGLASDTQYFGPGTRLTVL.

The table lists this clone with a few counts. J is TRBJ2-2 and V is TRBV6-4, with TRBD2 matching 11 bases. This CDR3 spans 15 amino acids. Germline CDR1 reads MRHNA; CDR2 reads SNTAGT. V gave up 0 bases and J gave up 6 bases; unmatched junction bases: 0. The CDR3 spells CASSDSLAGAGELFF. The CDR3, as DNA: TGTGCCAGCAGTGACTCACTAGCGGGAGCCGGGGAGCTGTTTTTT.